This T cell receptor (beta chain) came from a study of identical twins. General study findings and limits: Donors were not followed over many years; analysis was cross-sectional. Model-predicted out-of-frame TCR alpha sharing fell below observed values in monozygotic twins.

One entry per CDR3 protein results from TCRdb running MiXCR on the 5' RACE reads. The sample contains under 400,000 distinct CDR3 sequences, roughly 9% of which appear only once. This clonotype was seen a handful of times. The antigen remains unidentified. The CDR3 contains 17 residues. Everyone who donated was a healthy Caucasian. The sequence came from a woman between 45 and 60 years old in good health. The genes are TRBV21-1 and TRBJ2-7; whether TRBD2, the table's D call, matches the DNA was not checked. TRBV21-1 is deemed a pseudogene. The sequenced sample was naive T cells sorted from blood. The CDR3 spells CASSFSSGTDLTYEQYV. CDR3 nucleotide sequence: TGTGCCAGCAGCTTCTCCAGCGGGACCGACCTAACCTACGAGCAGTACGTC.